Each of the 5 T cell receptor beta chains below was sequenced from the same sample in a study of blood T cell repertoires in COVID-19. Assay used: immunoSEQ multiplex PCR; TCRdb lists only in-frame clones, some missing. The sample gives approximately 500,000 clones, around nine tenths of which show up once; 1.5% to 2% is in the top ten. Sequenced material: PBMCs or T cells enriched from blood (not recorded which). The source of these receptors is a woman between 40 and 55 years old who had recovered from COVID-19.

The chain joins TRBV4-3 to TRBJ2-1; 10 nucleotides match TRBD1. The germline gives CDR1 LGHNA, CDR2 YSLEER. The CDR3 is 16 residues long. Trimming cost V 2 bases and J 7 bases; bases outside gene matches: 8. The CDR3 reads CASSQQRQGARNEQFF. Here the CDR3 DNA reads TGCGCCAGCAGCCAACAAAGACAGGGGGCGCGGAATGAGCAGTTCTTC.

V gene TRBV6-4 combines with J gene TRBJ2-1, with 7 bases aligning to TRBD1. CDR3 size: 18 residues. Trimming cost V 3 bases and J 0 bases; bases outside gene matches: 11. In germline, CDR1 is MRHNA, CDR2 SNTAGT. The DNA for the CDR3 is TGTGCCAGCAGTGAATATAGGGGGCAGCCAATCTCCTACAATGAGCAGTTCTTC. It codes for CASSEYRGQPISYNEQFF.

The chain couples TRBV2 to TRBJ1-6; tentatively, D is TRBD1 (5 bases). The germline V gene encodes CDR1 SNHLY and CDR2 FYNNEI. The CDR3 covers 14 residues. Trimming took off 4 bases at V and 9 bases at J, with 13 bases between the two ends. The CDR3, as DNA: TGTGCCAGCAGTGGCCCCTGGGGCGTTTCACCCCTCCACTTT. This gives the protein CASSGPWGVSPLHF.

This clone has just a few counts. The chain is built from TRBV5-1 and TRBJ2-7; 10 bases are a match to TRBD2. The CDR3 sequence is 13 residues long. The V and J ends lost 4 bases and 7 bases, in that order; junction bases with no gene match: 5. The germline CDR1 and CDR2 sequences are SGHRS and YFSETQ. The CDR3 spells CASSDTLAGEQYF. The CDR3 nucleotides read TGCGCCAGCAGCGACACACTAGCGGGAGAGCAGTACTTC.

This chain joins TRBV3-1 (or the pseudogene TRBV3-2) and TRBJ1-2; D is unresolved. There are 13 residues in the CDR3. V was cut by 1 base and J by 4 bases, with 7 bases left in between. Germline CDR1 reads LGHDT; CDR2 reads YNNKEL (reference sequence). CDR3 in amino acids: CASSQGATYGYTF. The CDR3, as DNA: TGTGCCAGCAGCCAAGGGGCAACCTATGGCTACACCTTC.